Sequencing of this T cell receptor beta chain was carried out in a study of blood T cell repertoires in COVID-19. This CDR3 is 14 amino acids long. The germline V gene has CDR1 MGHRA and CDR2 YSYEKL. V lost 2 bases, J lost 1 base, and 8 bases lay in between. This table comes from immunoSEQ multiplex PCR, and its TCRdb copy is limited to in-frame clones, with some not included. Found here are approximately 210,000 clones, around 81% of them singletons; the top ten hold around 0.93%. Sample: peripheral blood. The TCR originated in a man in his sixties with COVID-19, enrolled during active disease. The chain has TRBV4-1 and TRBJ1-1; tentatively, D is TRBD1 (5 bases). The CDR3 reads CASSQPGQNTEAFF. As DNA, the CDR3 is TGCGCCAGCAGCCAACCCGGACAGAACACTGAAGCTTTCTTT.